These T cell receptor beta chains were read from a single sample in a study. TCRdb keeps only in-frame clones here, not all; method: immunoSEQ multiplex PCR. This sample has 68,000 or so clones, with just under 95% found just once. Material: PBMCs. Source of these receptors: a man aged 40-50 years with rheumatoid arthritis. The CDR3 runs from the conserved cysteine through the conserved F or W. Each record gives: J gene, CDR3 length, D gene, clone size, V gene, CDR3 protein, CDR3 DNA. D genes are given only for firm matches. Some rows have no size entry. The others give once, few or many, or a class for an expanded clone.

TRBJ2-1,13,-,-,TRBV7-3,CASSFSDTTTQFF,TGTGCCAGCAGCTTCAGCGACACTACCACCCAGTTCTTC
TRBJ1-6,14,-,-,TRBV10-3,CAISSDSLNSPLHF,TGTGCCATCAGTTCGGACAGTCTAAATTCACCCCTCCACTTT
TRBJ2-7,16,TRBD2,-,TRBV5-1,CASSWGVTSGNDEQYF,TGCGCCAGCAGCTGGGGGGTAACTAGCGGGAACGACGAGCAGTACTTC
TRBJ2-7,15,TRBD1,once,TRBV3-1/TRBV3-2,CASSHPGQGAYEQYF,TGTGCCAGCAGCCATCCGGGACAGGGGGCCTACGAGCAGTACTTC
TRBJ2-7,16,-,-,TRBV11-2,CASSFNRQDISYEQYF,TGTGCCAGCAGCTTCAACAGACAGGATATCTCCTACGAGCAGTACTTC
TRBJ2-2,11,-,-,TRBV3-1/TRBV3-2,CASSHGGELFF,TGTGCCAGCAGCCACGGTGGGGAGCTGTTTTTT
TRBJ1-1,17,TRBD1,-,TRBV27,CASSSQRTGVRNTEAFF,TGTGCCAGCAGTTCCCAAAGGACAGGGGTAAGGAACACTGAAGCTTTCTTT
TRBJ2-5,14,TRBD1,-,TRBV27,CASRDRGYRETQYF,TGTGCCAGCAGAGACAGGGGATATCGAGAGACCCAGTACTTC
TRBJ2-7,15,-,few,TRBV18,CASSPQGRGLHEQYF,TGTGCCAGCTCCCCTCAGGGCAGGGGATTGCACGAGCAGTACTTC
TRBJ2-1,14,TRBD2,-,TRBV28,CASNGREQNNEQFF,TGTGCCAGCAACGGGCGGGAGCAGAACAATGAGCAGTTCTTC
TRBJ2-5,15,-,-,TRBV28,CASSSDRSYQETQYF,TGTGCCAGCAGTTCAGACAGGTCTTACCAAGAGACCCAGTACTTC
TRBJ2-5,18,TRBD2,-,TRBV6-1,CASSVGLAGLRGQETQYF,TGTGCCAGCAGTGTAGGACTAGCGGGACTGCGGGGACAAGAGACCCAGTACTTC
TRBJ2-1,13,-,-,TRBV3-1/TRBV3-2,CASSTSSYNEQFF,TGTGCCAGCAGCACTAGCTCCTACAATGAGCAGTTCTTC
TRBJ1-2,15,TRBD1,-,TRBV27,CASSSYDRGLDGYTF,TGTGCCAGCAGTTCATACGACAGGGGATTGGATGGCTACACCTTC
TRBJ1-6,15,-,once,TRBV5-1,CASSLGQPYNSPLHF,TGCGCCAGCAGCTTAGGACAGCCATATAATTCACCCCTCCACTTT
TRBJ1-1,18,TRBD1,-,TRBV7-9,CASSSPRTGYERGTEAFF,TGTGCCAGCAGCTCCCCGCGGACAGGGTATGAGAGGGGCACTGAAGCTTTCTTT
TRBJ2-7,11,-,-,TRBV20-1,CSALPRDEQYF,TGCAGTGCCCTGCCTAGGGACGAGCAGTACTTC
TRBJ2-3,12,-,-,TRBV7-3,CASSFLGDTQYF,TGTGCCAGCAGCTTCCTAGGAGATACGCAGTATTTT
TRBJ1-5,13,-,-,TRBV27,CASRPQGAQPQHF,TGTGCCAGCCGCCCACAGGGCGCTCAGCCCCAGCATTTT
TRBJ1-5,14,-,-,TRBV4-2,CASSQGGGLGPQHF,TGTGCCAGCAGCCAAGGAGGGGGGCTGGGGCCCCAGCATTTT
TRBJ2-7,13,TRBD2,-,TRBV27,CASSPREGREQYF,TGTGCCAGCAGTCCCCGGGAGGGCAGGGAGCAGTACTTC
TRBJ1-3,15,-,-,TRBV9,CASSGTSTSGNTIYF,TGTGCCAGCAGCGGGACCTCTACCTCTGGAAACACCATATATTTT
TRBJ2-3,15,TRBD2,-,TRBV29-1,CSMGTSGVSTDTQYF,TGCAGCATGGGGACTAGCGGGGTCAGCACAGATACGCAGTATTTT
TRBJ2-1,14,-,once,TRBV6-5,CASSYPGPYNEQFF,TGTGCCAGCAGTTACCCCGGACCGTACAATGAGCAGTTCTTC
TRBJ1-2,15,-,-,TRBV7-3,CASSPSGPRDYGYTF,TGTGCCAGCAGCCCCTCAGGGCCTAGAGACTATGGCTACACCTTC
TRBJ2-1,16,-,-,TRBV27,CASSLPGGRPYNEQFF,TGTGCCAGCAGTCTCCCCGGGGGGCGTCCCTACAATGAGCAGTTCTTC
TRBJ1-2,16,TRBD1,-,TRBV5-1,CASSLERGTGVDGYTF,TGCGCCAGCAGCTTGGAACGTGGGACAGGGGTGGATGGCTACACCTTC
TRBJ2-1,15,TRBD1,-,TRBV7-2,CASSRWTGSYNEQFF,TGTGCCAGCAGCCGCTGGACAGGGTCCTACAATGAGCAGTTCTTC
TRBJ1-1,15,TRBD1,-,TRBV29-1,CSATGAGGFGTEAFF,TGCAGCGCGACAGGGGCGGGGGGGTTCGGCACTGAAGCTTTCTTT
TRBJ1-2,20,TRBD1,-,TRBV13,CASSLVLQSQGALANYGYTF,TGTGCCAGCAGCTTAGTTCTCCAGTCACAGGGGGCGCTTGCTAACTATGGCTACACCTTC
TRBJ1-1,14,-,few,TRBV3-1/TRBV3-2,CASSQRTGDTEAFF,TGTGCCAGCAGCCAAAGGACCGGTGACACTGAAGCTTTCTTT
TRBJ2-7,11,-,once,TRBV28,CASSSIYEQYF,TGTGCCAGCAGTTCGATCTACGAGCAGTACTTC
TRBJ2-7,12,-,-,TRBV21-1,CANPKQGNEQYF,TGTGCCAACCCAAAACAGGGAAACGAGCAGTACTTC
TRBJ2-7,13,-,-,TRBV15,CATSTNLLYEQYF,TGTGCCACCAGCACCAATTTACTTTACGAGCAGTACTTC
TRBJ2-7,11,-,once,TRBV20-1,CSAQDNYEQYF,TGCAGTGCTCAGGACAACTACGAGCAGTACTTC
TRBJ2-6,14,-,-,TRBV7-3,CASSLYSGANVLTF,TGTGCCAGCAGCTTATACTCTGGGGCCAACGTCCTGACTTTC
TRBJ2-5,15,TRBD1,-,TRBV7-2,CASSPGTGGVETQYF,TGTGCCAGCAGCCCAGGGACAGGGGGAGTGGAGACCCAGTACTTC
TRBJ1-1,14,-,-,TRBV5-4,CASSLGQFDTEAFF,TGTGCCAGCAGCTTGGGACAGTTTGACACTGAAGCTTTCTTT
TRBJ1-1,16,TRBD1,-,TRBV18,CASSRDRERVNTEAFF,TGTGCCAGCTCCCGGGACAGGGAGAGGGTGAACACTGAAGCTTTCTTT
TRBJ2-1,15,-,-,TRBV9,CASSAGTRRYNEQFF,TGTGCCAGCAGCGCCGGGACACGGAGATACAATGAGCAGTTCTTC
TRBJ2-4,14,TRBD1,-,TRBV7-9,CASSLQGAINIQYF,TGTGCCAGCAGCCTACAGGGGGCGATAAACATTCAGTACTTC
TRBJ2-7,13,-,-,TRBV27,CASSRTHSYEQYF,TGTGCCAGCAGCAGGACTCATTCCTACGAGCAGTACTTC
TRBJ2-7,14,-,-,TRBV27,CASSFGSSSYEQYF,TGTGCCAGCAGTTTCGGGAGCAGCTCCTACGAGCAGTACTTC
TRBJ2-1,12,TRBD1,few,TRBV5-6,CASSWDSGEQFF,TGTGCCAGCAGCTGGGACAGCGGAGAGCAGTTCTTC
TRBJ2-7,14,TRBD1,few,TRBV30,CASNRDRVGYEQYF,TGTGCCTCGAACCGGGACAGGGTGGGCTACGAGCAGTACTTC
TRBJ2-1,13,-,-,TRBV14,CASSQGLYNEQFF,TGTGCCAGCAGCCAAGGCCTGTACAATGAGCAGTTCTTC
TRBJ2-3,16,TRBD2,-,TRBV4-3,CASSQGGAGGRDTQYF,TGCGCCAGCAGCCAGGGGGGAGCGGGAGGAAGGGATACGCAGTATTTT
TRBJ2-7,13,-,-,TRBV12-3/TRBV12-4,CASSFSGSYEQYF,TGTGCCAGCAGTTTTTCCGGCTCCTACGAGCAGTACTTC
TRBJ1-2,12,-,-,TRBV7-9,CASSLGIYGYTF,TGTGCCAGCAGCTTAGGGATCTATGGCTACACCTTC
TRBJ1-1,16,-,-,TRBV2,CASSEWEGRLGTEAFF,TGTGCCAGCAGTGAATGGGAAGGCAGACTCGGAACTGAAGCTTTCTTT
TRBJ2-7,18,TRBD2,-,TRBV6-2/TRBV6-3,CASSFTYSAGGPAYEQYF,TGTGCCAGCAGTTTTACCTATTCAGCGGGAGGGCCGGCGTACGAGCAGTACTTC
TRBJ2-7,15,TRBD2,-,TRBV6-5,CASSYSGLGSYEQYF,TGTGCCAGCAGTTACTCGGGACTAGGCTCCTACGAGCAGTACTTC
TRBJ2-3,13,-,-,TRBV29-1,CSVNGPRTDTQYF,TGCAGCGTAAACGGGCCACGCACAGATACGCAGTATTTT
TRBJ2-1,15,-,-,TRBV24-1,CATSDLGSTKGEQFF,TGTGCCACCAGTGATTTGGGGTCCACGAAGGGTGAGCAGTTCTTC
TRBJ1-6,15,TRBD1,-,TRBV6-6,CAISRWKGADSPLHF,TGTGCCATCTCCCGTTGGAAGGGGGCTGATTCACCCCTCCACTTT
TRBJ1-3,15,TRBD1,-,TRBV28,CASSYTGGSGNTIYF,TGTGCCAGCAGTTATACAGGGGGCTCTGGAAACACCATATATTTT